These T cell receptor beta chains were read from a single sample in a study of CD8 T cells in Susac syndrome. MiXCR, run by TCRdb on the immunoSEQ multiplex PCR reads, gives a single entry per CDR3 protein. The sample has about 160,000 distinct CDR3 sequences; about 91% are singletons. Material: CD4+ T cells from PBMCs. Receptor source: a human donor in good health. Each CDR3 is given with its conserved first and last residue. D genes are given only for firm matches. Expanded clones get a size class; other rows say once, few or many, or leave the size out.

D gene: -
J gene: TRBJ2-7
clone size: few
V gene: TRBV29-1
CDR3 DNA: TGCAGCGTTGAACGGCAGGGACCCGGCGAGCAGTACTTC
CDR3 protein: CSVERQGPGEQYF

D gene: -
J gene: TRBJ2-7
clone size: -
V gene: TRBV7-3
CDR3 DNA: TGTGCCAGCAGCCTCACCGGGACCCCGGAGAAGAACGAGCAGTACTTC
CDR3 protein: CASSLTGTPEKNEQYF

D gene: TRBD1
J gene: TRBJ2-7
clone size: -
V gene: TRBV29-1
CDR3 DNA: TGCAGCGCCGGGACAGGGGTCGTTGAGCAGTACTTC
CDR3 protein: CSAGTGVVEQYF

D gene: TRBD1
J gene: TRBJ2-5
clone size: -
V gene: TRBV7-9
CDR3 DNA: TGTGCCAGCAGCTTAGTACAGGGGGGAGAGACCCAGTACTTC
CDR3 protein: CASSLVQGGETQYF

D gene: -
J gene: TRBJ2-7
clone size: -
V gene: TRBV28
CDR3 DNA: TGTGCCAGCAGTTTCGGCGGTCTTTCCTACGAGCAGTACTTC
CDR3 protein: CASSFGGLSYEQYF

D gene: TRBD2
J gene: TRBJ2-4
clone size: -
V gene: TRBV20-1
CDR3 DNA: TGCAGTGCTAGCGGGGGGGCCGGGTTGAGCATTCAGTACTTC
CDR3 protein: CSASGGAGLSIQYF

D gene: -
J gene: TRBJ1-2
clone size: -
V gene: TRBV7-2
CDR3 DNA: TGTGCCAGCAGCTTGGGGGTCTACTATGGCTACACCTTC
CDR3 protein: CASSLGVYYGYTF

D gene: -
J gene: TRBJ2-2
clone size: -
V gene: TRBV20-1
CDR3 DNA: TGCAGTGCTAGCAGACAGGAATACACCGGGGAGCTGTTTTTT
CDR3 protein: CSASRQEYTGELFF

D gene: -
J gene: TRBJ1-4
clone size: -
V gene: TRBV29-1
CDR3 DNA: TGCAGCGTTCAACAGGGAGGTAATGAAAAACTGTTTTTT
CDR3 protein: CSVQQGGNEKLFF

D gene: TRBD1
J gene: TRBJ2-1
clone size: -
V gene: TRBV5-1
CDR3 DNA: TGCGCCGGCCGTACAGGGGTAGATTCTGAGCAGTTCTTC
CDR3 protein: CAGRTGVDSEQFF

D gene: -
J gene: TRBJ1-2
clone size: -
V gene: TRBV28
CDR3 DNA: TGTGCCAGCAGCCTTCCCCGGGGGGCAGAGTATGGCTACACCTTC
CDR3 protein: CASSLPRGAEYGYTF

D gene: -
J gene: TRBJ1-5
clone size: -
V gene: TRBV7-2
CDR3 DNA: TGTGCCAGCAGCCAAAGTGGGTCTTTCAGCCCCCAGCATTTT
CDR3 protein: CASSQSGSFSPQHF

D gene: TRBD2
J gene: TRBJ2-1
clone size: -
V gene: TRBV29-1
CDR3 DNA: TGCAGCGTTGGCCGGACTAGCGGGATCCATGAGCAGTTCTTC
CDR3 protein: CSVGRTSGIHEQFF

D gene: -
J gene: TRBJ2-1
clone size: -
V gene: TRBV30
CDR3 DNA: TGTGCCTGGAGTGCCCTTGGGCGCGGGAATGAGCAGTTCTTC
CDR3 protein: CAWSALGRGNEQFF

D gene: -
J gene: TRBJ2-1
clone size: -
V gene: TRBV5-1
CDR3 DNA: TGCGCCAGCAGCTTGGTCCATCGCTCCTACAATGAGCAGTTCTTC
CDR3 protein: CASSLVHRSYNEQFF

D gene: -
J gene: TRBJ1-5
clone size: -
V gene: TRBV19
CDR3 DNA: TGTGCCAGTAGTGCTGTTCGGGTGGGGCGCAATCAGCCCCAGCATTTT
CDR3 protein: CASSAVRVGRNQPQHF

D gene: TRBD1
J gene: TRBJ2-1
clone size: -
V gene: TRBV18
CDR3 DNA: TGTGCCAGCTCACCGGCCGGGACAGGGGGGAGTGTCGATGAGCAGTTCTTC
CDR3 protein: CASSPAGTGGSVDEQFF

D gene: TRBD2
J gene: TRBJ2-7
clone size: few
V gene: TRBV11-2
CDR3 DNA: TGTGCCAGCAGCCCCCGACTAGCGGGGTACGAGCAGTACTTC
CDR3 protein: CASSPRLAGYEQYF

D gene: -
J gene: TRBJ2-5
clone size: once
V gene: TRBV2
CDR3 DNA: TGTGCCAGCAGTGTGGAGGCCCGGGAGACCCAGTACTTC
CDR3 protein: CASSVEARETQYF

D gene: -
J gene: TRBJ1-5
clone size: -
V gene: TRBV7-2
CDR3 DNA: TGTGCCAGCAGCGCCCGAGCGTTTCAGCCCCAGCATTTT
CDR3 protein: CASSARAFQPQHF

D gene: -
J gene: TRBJ2-5
clone size: -
V gene: TRBV25-1
CDR3 DNA: TGTGCCAGCAGTGCCTTTCCGGCAGAGACCCAGTACTTC
CDR3 protein: CASSAFPAETQYF

D gene: -
J gene: TRBJ1-1
clone size: -
V gene: TRBV5-1
CDR3 DNA: TGCGCCAGCTCGGGAGGGATCGAAAACACTGAAGCTTTCTTT
CDR3 protein: CASSGGIENTEAFF

D gene: -
J gene: TRBJ2-5
clone size: -
V gene: TRBV7-2
CDR3 DNA: TGTGCCAGCAGCTTAGTAACCTTTCAGCAAGAGACCCAGTACTTC
CDR3 protein: CASSLVTFQQETQYF

D gene: -
J gene: TRBJ1-4
clone size: once
V gene: TRBV30
CDR3 DNA: TGTGCCTGGAAAGGGCGTGCAAATAATGAAAAACTGTTTTTT
CDR3 protein: CAWKGRANNEKLFF

D gene: -
J gene: TRBJ2-2
clone size: -
V gene: TRBV14
CDR3 DNA: TGTGCCAGCAGCCTTATGTCGGCGCCCCTCACCGGGGAGCTGTTTTTT
CDR3 protein: CASSLMSAPLTGELFF